This T cell receptor (beta chain) was retrieved from a study of cytotoxic CD8 clonotypes in ibrutinib-treated CLL. This CDR3 is built from 16 residues. CDR1 SEHNR and CDR2 FQNEAQ come from the germline V gene (reference sequence). Germline trimming cut 5 bases from V and 0 bases from J; bases unmatched to any gene: 6. Here immunoSEQ multiplex PCR was the method, and the copy in TCRdb shows in-frame clones only, minus some. There are 300,000 to 350,000 clones in the sample; 80% occur only once, and about 6.3% lies in the top ten. This sequence joins TRBV7-9 and TRBJ1-4; TRBD1 aligns across 7 bases. Here the sequenced sample was PBMCs, taken before ibrutinib treatment. The clonotype was recovered from a human donor with chronic lymphocytic leukemia. This CDR3 reads CASSRRQGPTNEKLFF. DNA for the CDR3: TGTGCCAGCAGCCGAAGACAGGGACCAACTAATGAAAAACTGTTTTTT.